The rows below give T cell receptor beta chains drawn from one sample of a study of cytomegalovirus exposure and HLA in healthy donors. Assay used: immunoSEQ multiplex PCR; TCRdb lists only in-frame clones, some missing. Among roughly 200,000 clones listed, around 75% were seen once. The sequenced sample consisted of PBMCs. The receptors originated from a male donor in good health and CMV-seronegative. CDR3s leave out the opening cysteine and the closing phenylalanine or tryptophan.

CDR3 protein,CDR3 length,V gene,J gene
ASSYSTFADTQY,12,TRBV6-5,TRBJ2-3
ASSLVLVSYNEQF,13,TRBV7-9,TRBJ2-1
ASSYRRGNQPQH,12,TRBV6-5,TRBJ1-5
ASSLYRDSEQY,11,TRBV7-3,.
SVSTGLQPQH,10,TRBV29-1,TRBJ1-5
ASLNSDSPLH,10,TRBV6-6,TRBJ1-6
ASSLVGTTATNEKLF,15,TRBV5-8,TRBJ1-4
ASSPLPFPAPGEQY,14,TRBV4-3,TRBJ2-7
ASSPEETQY,9,TRBV28,TRBJ2-5
ASKEGGSFYNEQF,13,TRBV5-4,TRBJ2-1